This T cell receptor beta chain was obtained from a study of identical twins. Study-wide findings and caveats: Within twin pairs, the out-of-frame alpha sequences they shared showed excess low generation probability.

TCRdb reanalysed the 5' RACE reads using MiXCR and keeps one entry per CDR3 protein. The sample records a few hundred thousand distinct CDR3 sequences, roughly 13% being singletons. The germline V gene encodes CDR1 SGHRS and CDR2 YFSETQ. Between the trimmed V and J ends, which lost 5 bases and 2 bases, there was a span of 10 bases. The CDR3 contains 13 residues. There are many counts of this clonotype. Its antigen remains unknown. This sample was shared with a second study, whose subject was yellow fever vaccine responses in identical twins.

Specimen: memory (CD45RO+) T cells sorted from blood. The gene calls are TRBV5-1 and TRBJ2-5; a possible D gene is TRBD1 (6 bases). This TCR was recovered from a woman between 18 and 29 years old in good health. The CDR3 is CASRQGRQETQYF. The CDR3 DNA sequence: TGCGCCAGCAGACAGGGTCGGCAAGAGACCCAGTACTTC.